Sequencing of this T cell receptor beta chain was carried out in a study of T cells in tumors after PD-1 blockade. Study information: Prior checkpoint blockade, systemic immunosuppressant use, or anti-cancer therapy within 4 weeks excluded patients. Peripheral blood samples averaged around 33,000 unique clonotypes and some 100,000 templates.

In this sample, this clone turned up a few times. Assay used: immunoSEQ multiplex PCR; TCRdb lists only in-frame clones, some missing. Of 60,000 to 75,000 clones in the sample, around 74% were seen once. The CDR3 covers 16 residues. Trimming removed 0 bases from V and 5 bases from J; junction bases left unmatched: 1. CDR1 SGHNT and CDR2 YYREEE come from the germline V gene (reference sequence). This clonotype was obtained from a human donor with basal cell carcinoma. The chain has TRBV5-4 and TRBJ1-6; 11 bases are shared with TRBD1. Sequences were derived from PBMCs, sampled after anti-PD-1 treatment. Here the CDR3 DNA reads TGTGCCAGCAGCTTGGGGACAGGGGGCCATAATTCACCCCTCCACTTT. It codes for CASSLGTGGHNSPLHF.